This TCR beta chain derives from a study of cytomegalovirus exposure and HLA in healthy donors. PCR amplification relied on 60 Vbeta primers (plus 13 Jbeta primers). Some clones are missing from TCRdb's copy, which holds only in-frame ones; the method was immunoSEQ multiplex PCR. The table lists 100,000 to 150,000 clones, 60% to 75% of them singletons. This CDR3 contains 14 residues. Germline V gene lookup returns CDR1 SGHTA and CDR2 FQGNSA. V lost 3 bases, J lost 10 bases, and 13 bases lay in between. Input material: PBMCs. This receptor was obtained from a woman aged 40 to 55 in good health and CMV-seropositive. The rearrangement joins TRBV7-2 to TRBJ1-6, with a weak D call TRBD1 (6 bases). CDR3 protein: CASSLNRVSSPLHF. For the CDR3, the DNA is TGTGCCAGCAGCTTGAACAGGGTCAGCTCACCCCTCCACTTT.